The clone carrying this T cell receptor (beta chain) was counted only a few times. The germline V gene encodes CDR1 MDHEN and CDR2 SYDVKM. The CDR3 is 12 residues long. V was shortened by 6 bases and J by 3 bases, with 5 bases between the two germline ends. The data stem from a study of blood T cell repertoires in COVID-19. Using immunoSEQ multiplex PCR, the repertoire was profiled, and TCRdb retains in-frame clones only, with some absent. The sample carries around 280,000 clones, roughly 90% recorded once. The chain couples TRBV28 to TRBJ2-2; D uncertain. The source is a woman aged 30 to 39 with COVID-19, enrolled during active disease. Specimen: peripheral blood. CDR3 nucleotides: TGTGCCAGCAGGTCGGACACCGGGGAGCTGTTTTTT. This codes for CASRSDTGELFF. Filled out from reference TRBV28 and TRBJ2-2, the complete variable domain reads DVKVTQSSRYLVKRTGEKVFLECVQDMDHENMFWYRQDPGLGLRLIYFSYDVKMKEKGDIPEGYSVSREKKERFSLILESASTNQTSMYLCASRSDTGELFFGEGSRLTVL.